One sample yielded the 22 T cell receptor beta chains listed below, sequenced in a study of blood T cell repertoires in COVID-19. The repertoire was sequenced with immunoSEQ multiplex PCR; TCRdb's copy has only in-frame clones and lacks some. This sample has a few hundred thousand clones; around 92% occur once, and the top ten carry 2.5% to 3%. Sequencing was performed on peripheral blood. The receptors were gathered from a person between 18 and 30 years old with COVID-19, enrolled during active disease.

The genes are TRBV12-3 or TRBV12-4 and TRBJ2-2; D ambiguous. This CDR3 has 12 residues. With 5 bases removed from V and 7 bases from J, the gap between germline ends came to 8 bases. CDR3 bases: TGTGCCAGCAGTCCCCCAATCGGGGAGCTGTTTTTT. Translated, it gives CASSPPIGELFF.

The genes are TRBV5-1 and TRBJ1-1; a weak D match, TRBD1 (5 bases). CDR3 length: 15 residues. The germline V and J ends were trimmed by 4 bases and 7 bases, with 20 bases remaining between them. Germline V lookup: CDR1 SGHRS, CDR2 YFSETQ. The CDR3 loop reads CASSANRGDDGEAFF. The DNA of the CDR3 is TGCGCCAGCAGCGCTAACCGGGGGGATGACGGTGAAGCTTTCTTT. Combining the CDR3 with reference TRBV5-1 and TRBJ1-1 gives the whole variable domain KAGVTQTPRYLIKTRGQQVTLSCSPISGHRSVSWYQQTPGQGLQFLFEYFSETQRNKGNFPGRFSGRQFSNSRSEMNVSTLELGDSALYLCASSANRGDDGEAFFGQGTRLTVV.

This CDR3 is CASSIFDRGSGNTIYF. The CDR3 nucleotides read TGTGCCAGTAGTATTTTCGACAGGGGCTCTGGAAACACCATATATTTT. V usage is TRBV19 and J usage is TRBJ1-3, with 8 positions matching TRBD1. V shed 3 bases, J shed 0 bases, and the junction held 4 bases outside the gene matches. Germline-derived CDR1 and CDR2 are LNHDA and SQIVND (reference sequence). This CDR3 has 16 residues. Looking up the rest from reference TRBV19 and TRBJ1-3 gives the full variable domain: DGGITQSPKYLFRKEGQNVTLSCEQNLNHDAMYWYRQDPGQGLRLIYYSQIVNDFQKGDIAEGYSVSREKKESFPLTVTSAQKNPTAFYLCASSIFDRGSGNTIYFGEGSWLTVV.

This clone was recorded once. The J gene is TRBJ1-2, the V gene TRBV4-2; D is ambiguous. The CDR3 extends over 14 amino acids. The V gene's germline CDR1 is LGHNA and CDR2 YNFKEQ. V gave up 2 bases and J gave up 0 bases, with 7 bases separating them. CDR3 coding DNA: TGTGCCAGCAGCCAACTAGCCTCTAACTATGGCTACACCTTC. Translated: CASSQLASNYGYTF.

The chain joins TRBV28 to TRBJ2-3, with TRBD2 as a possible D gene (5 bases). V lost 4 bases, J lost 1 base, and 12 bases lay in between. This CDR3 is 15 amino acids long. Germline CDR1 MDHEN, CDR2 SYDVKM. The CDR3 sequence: CASSSFPRGTDTQYF. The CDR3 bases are TGTGCCAGCAGTTCCTTTCCGCGGGGCACAGATACGCAGTATTTT.

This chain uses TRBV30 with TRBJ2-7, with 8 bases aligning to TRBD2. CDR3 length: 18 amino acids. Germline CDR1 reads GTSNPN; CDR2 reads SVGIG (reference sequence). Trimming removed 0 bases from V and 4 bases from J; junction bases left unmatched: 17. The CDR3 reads CAWSVIKRPGLEKYEQYF. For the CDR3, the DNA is TGTGCCTGGAGTGTAATAAAAAGACCGGGACTAGAAAAATACGAGCAGTACTTC.

The CDR3 loop is CASSNRDMGNTEAFF. For the CDR3, the DNA is TGTGCCAGCAGCAACCGGGACATGGGGAACACTGAAGCTTTCTTT. The chain has TRBV6-5 and TRBJ1-1; TRBD1 might be the D (6 bases). Germline V gives CDR1 MNHEY, CDR2 SVGAGI. The CDR3 sequence is 15 residues long. The V and J ends lost 6 bases and 1 base respectively, with 15 bases between them.

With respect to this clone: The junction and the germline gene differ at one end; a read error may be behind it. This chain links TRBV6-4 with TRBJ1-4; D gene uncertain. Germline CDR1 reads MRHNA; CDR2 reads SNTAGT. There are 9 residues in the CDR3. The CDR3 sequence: CANLGIGRF. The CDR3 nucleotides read TGTGCCAACCTGGGAATTGGGAGATTT.

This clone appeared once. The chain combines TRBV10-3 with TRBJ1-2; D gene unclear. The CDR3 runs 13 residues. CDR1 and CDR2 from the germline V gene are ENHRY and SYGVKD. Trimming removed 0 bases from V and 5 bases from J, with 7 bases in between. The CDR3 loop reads CAISESKEYGYTF. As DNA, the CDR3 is TGTGCCATCAGTGAGTCGAAGGAGTATGGCTACACCTTC.

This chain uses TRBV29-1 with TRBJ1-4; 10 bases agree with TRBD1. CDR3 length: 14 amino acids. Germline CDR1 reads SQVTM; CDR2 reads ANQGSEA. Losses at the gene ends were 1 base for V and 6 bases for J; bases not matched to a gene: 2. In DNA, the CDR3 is TGCAGCGTTGAAGGGGGGACAGGGGATGAAAAACTGTTTTTT. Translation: CSVEGGTGDEKLFF.

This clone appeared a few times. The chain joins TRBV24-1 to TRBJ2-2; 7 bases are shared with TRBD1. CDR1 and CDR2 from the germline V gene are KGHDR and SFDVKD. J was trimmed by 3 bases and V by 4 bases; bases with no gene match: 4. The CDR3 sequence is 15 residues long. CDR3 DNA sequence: TGTGCCACCAGTGACACAGGGACAGACACCGGGGAGCTGTTTTTT. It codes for CATSDTGTDTGELFF.

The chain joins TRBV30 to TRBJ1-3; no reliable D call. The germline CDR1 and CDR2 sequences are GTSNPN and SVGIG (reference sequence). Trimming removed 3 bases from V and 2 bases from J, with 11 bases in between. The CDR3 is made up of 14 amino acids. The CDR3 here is CAWSLGGPGNTIYF. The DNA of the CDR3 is TGTGCCTGGAGCCTGGGAGGTCCTGGAAACACCATATATTTT.

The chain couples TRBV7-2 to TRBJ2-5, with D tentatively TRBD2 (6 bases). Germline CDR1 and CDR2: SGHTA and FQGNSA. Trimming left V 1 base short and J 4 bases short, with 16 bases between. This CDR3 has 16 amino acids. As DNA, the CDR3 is TGTGCCAGCAGCTTAGGAGTCGGAGGGAACCTAGAGACCCAGTACTTC. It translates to CASSLGVGGNLETQYF. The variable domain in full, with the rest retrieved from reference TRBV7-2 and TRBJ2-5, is GAGVSQSPSNKVTEKGKDVELRCDPISGHTALYWYRQSLGQGLEFLIYFQGNSAPDKSGLPSDRFSAERTGGSVSTLTIQRTQQEDSAVYLCASSLGVGGNLETQYFGPGTRLLVL.

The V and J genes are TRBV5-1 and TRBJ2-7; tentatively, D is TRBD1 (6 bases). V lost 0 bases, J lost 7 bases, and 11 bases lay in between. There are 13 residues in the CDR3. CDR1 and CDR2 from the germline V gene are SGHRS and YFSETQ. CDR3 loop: CASSLGRGEEQYF. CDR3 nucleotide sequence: TGCGCCAGCAGCTTGGGCAGGGGAGAGGAGCAGTACTTC. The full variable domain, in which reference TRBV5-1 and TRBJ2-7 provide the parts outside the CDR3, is KAGVTQTPRYLIKTRGQQVTLSCSPISGHRSVSWYQQTPGQGLQFLFEYFSETQRNKGNFPGRFSGRQFSNSRSEMNVSTLELGDSALYLCASSLGRGEEQYFGPGTRLTVT.

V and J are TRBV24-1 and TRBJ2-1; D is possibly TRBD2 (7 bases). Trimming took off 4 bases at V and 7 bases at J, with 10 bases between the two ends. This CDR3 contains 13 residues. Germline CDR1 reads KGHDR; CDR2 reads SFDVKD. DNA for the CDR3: TGTGCCACCAGTGAAAGCGGGACAAATGAGCAGTTCTTC. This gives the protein CATSESGTNEQFF.

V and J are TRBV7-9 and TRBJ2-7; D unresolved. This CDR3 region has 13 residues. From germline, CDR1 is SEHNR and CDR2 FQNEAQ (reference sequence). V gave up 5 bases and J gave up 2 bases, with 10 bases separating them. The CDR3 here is CASSPPTAYEQYF. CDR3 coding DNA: TGTGCCAGCAGCCCGCCTACAGCCTACGAGCAGTACTTC.

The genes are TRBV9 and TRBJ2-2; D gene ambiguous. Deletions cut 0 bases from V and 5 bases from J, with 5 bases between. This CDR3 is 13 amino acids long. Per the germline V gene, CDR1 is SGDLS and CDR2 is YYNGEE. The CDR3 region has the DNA TGTGCCAGCAGCGTAGACGCGACCGGGGAGCTGTTTTTT. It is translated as CASSVDATGELFF.

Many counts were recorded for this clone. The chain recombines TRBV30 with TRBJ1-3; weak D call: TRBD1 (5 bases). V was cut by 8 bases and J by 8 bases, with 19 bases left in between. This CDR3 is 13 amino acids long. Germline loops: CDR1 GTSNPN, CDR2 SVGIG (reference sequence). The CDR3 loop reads CARSGGEVDTIYF. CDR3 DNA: TGTGCCCGGTCCGGGGGGGAGGTCGACACCATATATTTT.

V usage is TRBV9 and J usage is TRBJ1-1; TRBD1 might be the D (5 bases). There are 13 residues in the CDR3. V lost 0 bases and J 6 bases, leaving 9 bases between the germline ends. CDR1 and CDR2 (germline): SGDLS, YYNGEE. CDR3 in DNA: TGTGCCAGCAGCGTAGGAGGGGACTCTGAAGCTTTCTTT. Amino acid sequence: CASSVGGDSEAFF.

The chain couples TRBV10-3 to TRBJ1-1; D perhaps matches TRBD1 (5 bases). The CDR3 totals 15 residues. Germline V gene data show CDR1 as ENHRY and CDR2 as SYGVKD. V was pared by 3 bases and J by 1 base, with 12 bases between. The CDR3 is CAISDRLGPNTEAFF. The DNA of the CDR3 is TGTGCCATCAGTGACCGATTGGGGCCGAACACTGAAGCTTTCTTT.

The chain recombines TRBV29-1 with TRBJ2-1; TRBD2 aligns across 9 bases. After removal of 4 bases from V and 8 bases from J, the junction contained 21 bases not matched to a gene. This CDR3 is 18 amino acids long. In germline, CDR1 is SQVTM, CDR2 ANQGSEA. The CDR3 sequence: CSVVWGSGSLIISDEQFF. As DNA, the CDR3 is TGCAGCGTTGTTTGGGGTAGCGGGAGTTTAATAATTTCGGATGAGCAGTTCTTC.

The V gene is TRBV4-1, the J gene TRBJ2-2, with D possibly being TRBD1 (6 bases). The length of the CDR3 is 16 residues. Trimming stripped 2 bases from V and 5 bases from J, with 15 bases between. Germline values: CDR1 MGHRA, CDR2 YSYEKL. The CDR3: CASSQPPVDRTGELFF. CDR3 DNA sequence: TGCGCCAGCAGCCAACCCCCGGTTGACAGGACCGGGGAGCTGTTTTTT.